This T cell receptor beta chain was profiled in a study of patients and donors after allogeneic stem cell transplantation. This clonotype occurred a few times. TCRdb ran MiXCR on the RT-PCR reads and lists one entry per CDR3 protein. Found here are some 880,000 distinct CDR3 sequences, about 20% of them singletons; the top ten hold 5% to 6.5%. Germline assignment: CDR1 LGHNA and CDR2 YNFKEQ. The CDR3 is 14 amino acids. Trimming took 1 base from V and 1 from J, leaving 7 bases between them. Material for sequencing was blood, either unsorted or a sorted T cell fraction (not recorded which). The source is a human donor who was either an allogeneic HSCT recipient or a stem cell or donor lymphocyte infusion donor (not recorded which). It is not recorded whose cells these are; they may come from a transplant donor. This chain joins TRBV4-2 and TRBJ2-5; the D is unclear. As DNA, the CDR3 is TGTGCCAGCAGCCAAGCCAGCGCCCAAGAGACCCAGTACTTC. It is translated as CASSQASAQETQYF.